These T cell receptor beta chains were read from a single sample in a study of T-cell reconstitution after alpha-beta-depleted transplantation in children. TCRdb reanalysed the PCR reads using MiXCR and keeps one entry per CDR3 protein. Of about 400,000 distinct CDR3 sequences in the sample, roughly 17% were seen once. The material sequenced was PBMCs, mostly from graft donor cells, taken 360 days after TCRalphabeta/CD19-depleted stem cell transplant. The receptor source for this set is a boy younger than two who had a stem cell transplant for Wiskott-Aldrich syndrome, so the T cells may come from the graft donor. CDR3s leave out the opening cysteine and the closing phenylalanine or tryptophan.

V gene	CDR3 protein
TRBV20-1	SAATGTSGGLETQY
TRBV28	ASLTLYGYT
TRBV12-3/TRBV12-4	ASSLKSQRSTDTQY
TRBV9	ASSVLAGGWDEQF
TRBV11-2	ASSSGTSGRFANTGELF
TRBV29-1	SVAGTSGRSSYEQY
TRBV4-3	ASSQEFSYEQY
TRBV12-3/TRBV12-4	AVGLAGGSSYNEQF
TRBV4-3	ASSTGPYNSYDEQF
TRBV29-1	SVGQAGANVLT
TRBV7-6	ASSLAGHDGDTQY
TRBV18	ASSPRGTGLNTGELF
TRBV18	ASSPLDRGRQPQH
TRBV5-1	ASSLAGTGVGEQY
TRBV21-1	ASSKLHQAGATDTQY
TRBV4-1	ASSPAGNNEQF
TRBV5-4	ASSSGDSPLH
TRBV10-3	AISKGQGAVGEQY
TRBV10-3	AISERTGGREQY
TRBV5-1	ASSLAGGEHGYT
TRBV4-1	ASSQEGWVGRAEETQY
TRBV2	AISTWGTDTQY
TRBV5-1	ASSLSPGPENGELF
TRBV20-1	SARGRNYNEQF
TRBV5-1	ASSQGSLGSYNEQF
TRBV7-2	ASSLAGTGSMNTEAF